The 16 T cell receptor beta chains in this list originate from one sample, sequenced in a study of T cell responses to AZD1222 COVID-19 vaccine (dated by TCRdb to about 2021). Library creation used the immunoSEQ multiplex PCR assay. As stored in TCRdb, this immuneACCESS dataset retains in-frame rearrangements with V and J assigned. A fraction of the clones does not appear; measured against another copy, unresolved V genes explain less than half of the discrepancy, and the remainder lacks a known reason. The sample table holds about 110,000 clones, of which approximately 90% were seen once. The leading ten clones occupy over 6% of the sample. The time point label here, explained by the study, means: baseline before first vaccination. Here the sequenced sample was peripheral blood, taken on day 0 of AZD1222 vaccination. These receptors originate from an adult in good health.

The genes are TRBV15 and TRBJ1-3; 7 bases map to TRBD1. Trimming cost V 0 bases and J 0 bases; bases outside gene matches: 5. Germline CDR1 and CDR2: LNHNV and YYDKDF (reference sequence). The CDR3 is made up of 17 amino acids. This CDR3 is CATSREQGTYSGNTIYF. Here the CDR3 DNA reads TGTGCCACCAGCAGAGAACAGGGGACCTACTCTGGAAACACCATATATTTT.

The chain is built from TRBV6-1 and TRBJ1-5; 7 bases are a match to TRBD1. The germline CDR1 and CDR2 sequences are MNHNS and SASEGT. The CDR3 runs to 17 residues. J lost 6 bases, V lost 2 bases, and 13 bases had no gene match. The CDR3 sequence: CASSERGGRGITQPQHF. The CDR3 DNA sequence: TGTGCCAGCAGTGAAAGGGGGGGCAGGGGGATAACTCAGCCCCAGCATTTT.

The V gene is TRBV11-2, the J gene TRBJ2-1, with 8 bases matching TRBD1. The germline V gene has CDR1 SGHAT and CDR2 FQNNGV. This CDR3 spans 16 amino acids. V lost 5 bases and J lost 5; bases outside the gene matches: 11. As DNA, the CDR3 is TGTGCCAGCAGCCGCCTGGAGGACAGGGCCCACAATGAGCAGTTCTTC. Translation gives CASSRLEDRAHNEQFF. The whole variable domain, remainder taken from reference TRBV11-2 and TRBJ2-1, is EAGVAQSPRYKIIEKRQSVAFWCNPISGHATLYWYQQILGQGPKLLIQFQNNGVVDDSQLPKDRFSAERLKGVDSTLKIQPAKLEDSAVYLCASSRLEDRAHNEQFFGPGTRLTVL.

The rearrangement uses TRBV5-1 and TRBJ1-5; possible D gene TRBD1, 5 bases. In germline, CDR1 is SGHRS, CDR2 YFSETQ. The germline V and J ends were trimmed by 0 bases and 5 bases, with 12 bases remaining between them. The length of the CDR3 is 15 residues. CDR3 in amino acids: CASSLGQIPYQPQHF. The CDR3, as DNA: TGCGCCAGCAGCTTGGGACAGATACCTTATCAGCCCCAGCATTTT.

This clone appeared once. V gene TRBV6-1 combines with J gene TRBJ2-7; the D is unclear. The V and J ends lost 2 bases and 5 bases respectively, with 4 bases between them. Germline V CDR1 and CDR2: MNHNS, SASEGT. The CDR3 contains 11 residues. This CDR3 reads CASSEWNEQYF. CDR3 bases: TGTGCCAGCAGTGAATGGAACGAGCAGTACTTC.

The V gene is TRBV12-5, the J gene TRBJ1-2, with unresolved D. CDR1 and CDR2 (germline): LGHNT, FRNRAP. Deletions cut 0 bases from V and 8 bases from J, with 1 base between. The CDR3 contains 10 residues. The CDR3 DNA reads TGTGCTAGTGGTTTGGTGGGCTACACCTTC. This gives the protein CASGLVGYTF.

V and J are TRBV9 and TRBJ2-5; TRBD2 matches at 10 bases. The CDR3 runs 18 residues. Germline V CDR1 and CDR2: SGDLS, YYNGEE. J lost 4 bases, V lost 0 bases, and 12 bases had no gene match. The CDR3 sequence: CASSVGPLSGGAGETQYF. DNA of the CDR3: TGTGCCAGCAGCGTAGGACCCTTAAGCGGGGGGGCCGGAGAGACCCAGTACTTC.

V is TRBV10-2 and J is TRBJ1-3; the match to TRBD1 covers 8 bases. V was clipped by 2 bases and J by 4 bases; unmatched bases: 7. Looked up from germline, CDR1 is WSHSY and CDR2 is SAAADI. The CDR3 runs to 16 residues. The CDR3 is CASSEIPAGGGNTIYF. The CDR3 DNA reads TGCGCCAGCAGTGAGATCCCTGCAGGGGGCGGAAACACCATATATTTT.

This clone was recorded once. The chain has TRBV5-4 and TRBJ1-1; unclear D gene. There are 16 residues in the CDR3. V lost 0 bases and J 2 bases, leaving 14 bases between the germline ends. CDR1 is SGHNT, CDR2 YYREEE, per germline (reference sequence). This CDR3 reads CASSLAGLSSNTEAFF. CDR3 bases: TGTGCCAGCAGCTTGGCCGGGTTGTCTTCCAACACTGAAGCTTTCTTT.

J is TRBJ1-3 and V is TRBV4-1; D possibly corresponds to TRBD1 (5 bases). The CDR3 sequence is 14 residues long. With 0 bases removed from V and 5 bases from J, the gap between germline ends came to 8 bases. Germline CDR1 and CDR2: MGHRA and YSYEKL. The CDR3 is CASSQEGGRNTIYF. CDR3 nucleotides: TGCGCCAGCAGCCAAGAGGGGGGTAGAAACACCATATATTTT.

This sequence joins TRBV7-9 and TRBJ1-4; 7 nucleotides line up with TRBD1. V shed 4 bases and J 8 bases; nucleotides not matched to a gene: 7. The CDR3 is 14 amino acids. Germline assignment: CDR1 SEHNR and CDR2 FQNEAQ (reference sequence). CDR3 loop: CASSSHRGREKLFF. CDR3 nucleotides: TGTGCCAGCAGCTCTCACAGGGGACGGGAAAAACTGTTTTTT.

The chain employs TRBV15 and TRBJ1-4; a weak D match, TRBD1 (6 bases). The CDR3 has 15 amino acids. Trimming removed 4 bases from V and 0 bases from J, with 9 bases in between. The germline CDR1 and CDR2 sequences are LNHNV and YYDKDF (reference sequence). In nucleotides, the CDR3 is TGTGCCACCAGCACCGGACAGACAACTAATGAAAAACTGTTTTTT. Protein product: CATSTGQTTNEKLFF.

The chain uses TRBV7-8 and TRBJ2-5; D perhaps matches TRBD2 (6 bases). Germline loops: CDR1 SGHVS, CDR2 FQNEAQ. Deletions cut 3 bases from V and 5 bases from J, with 13 bases between. CDR3 length: 14 residues. The CDR3 protein is CASSLGGVGETQYF. DNA for the CDR3: TGTGCCAGCAGCTTGGGCGGGGTAGGGGAGACCCAGTACTTC.

This clone was observed a single time. V gene TRBV5-1 combines with J gene TRBJ1-1; D unclear. From germline, CDR1 is SGHRS and CDR2 YFSETQ. The ends were cut back, 0 bases at V and 2 bases at J, with 8 bases in the middle. This CDR3 is 14 amino acids long. The chain's CDR3 is CASSLEISNTEAFF. In DNA, the CDR3 is TGCGCCAGCAGCTTGGAAATTTCTAACACTGAAGCTTTCTTT. Looking up the rest from reference TRBV5-1 and TRBJ1-1 gives the full variable domain: KAGVTQTPRYLIKTRGQQVTLSCSPISGHRSVSWYQQTPGQGLQFLFEYFSETQRNKGNFPGRFSGRQFSNSRSEMNVSTLELGDSALYLCASSLEISNTEAFFGQGTRLTVV.

The rearrangement uses TRBV6-1 and TRBJ2-2, with D perhaps TRBD1 (6 bases). The germline CDR1 and CDR2 sequences are MNHNS and SASEGT. This CDR3 contains 15 residues. V was cut by 2 bases and J by 4 bases, with 11 bases left in between. CDR3 in amino acids: CASSEIAGVTGELFF. Here the CDR3 DNA reads TGTGCCAGCAGTGAAATTGCAGGGGTCACCGGGGAGCTGTTTTTT.

The chain employs TRBV11-3 and TRBJ2-2; D might be TRBD2 (6 bases). Germline V gene data show CDR1 as SGHNT and CDR2 as YENEEA. The CDR3 sequence is 15 residues long. V was clipped by 1 base and J by 3 bases, with 9 bases between them. The CDR3 bases are TGTGCCAGCAGCTTAGGCGGGGCCGACACCGGGGAGCTGTTTTTT. Amino acids: CASSLGGADTGELFF.